A single sample gave rise to the 5 T cell receptor beta chains below, sequenced in a study of pediatric ulcerative colitis. Profiling relied on immunoSEQ multiplex PCR, and the TCRdb table lists in-frame clones only, not all of them. The table lists 45,000 to 75,000 clones, over 80% of them singletons. Sequencing input: blood. These receptors were collected from a boy younger than 18 who was a control in a study of pediatric ulcerative colitis.

The CDR3 here is CASSLAIGETQYF. In DNA form, the CDR3 reads TGCGCCAGCAGCTTGGCCATAGGGGAGACCCAGTACTTC. The chain recombines TRBV5-1 with TRBJ2-5, with D uncertain. The length of the CDR3 is 13 residues. Germline V gene sequence: CDR1 SGHRS, CDR2 YFSETQ. V was clipped by 0 bases and J by 5 bases, with 8 bases between them.

The V call is TRBV21-1, the J call TRBJ2-3; the tabulated D call, TRBD1, remains unverified against the DNA. TRBV21-1 is recorded as a pseudogene. The CDR3 extends over 17 amino acids. CDR3 coding DNA: TGTGCCAGCAGCCCCCCCTACAGGGGGGACCACACAGATACGCAGTATTTT. It encodes CASSPPYRGDHTDTQYF.

The chain links TRBV6-1 to TRBJ2-5, with 8 bases identical to TRBD2. The better agreement between TRBJ2-7 and the DNA end casts doubt on the J call. This CDR3 is 14 amino acids long. Germline CDR1 and CDR2: MNHNS and SASEGT. The CDR3 region has the DNA TGTGCCAGCAGTGAAGTCCGCGGGGGGTACGAGCAGTACTTC. This gives the protein CASSEVRGGYEQYF.

This chain joins TRBV5-1 and TRBJ2-1; TRBD2 matches at 7 bases. CDR1 is SGHRS and CDR2 is YFSETQ in the germline V gene. This CDR3 contains 14 residues. V trimming: 0 bases; J trimming: 9 bases; junction bases outside the gene matches: 6. CDR3 nucleotide sequence: TGCGCCAGCAGCTTGGCCGGTGCGGGGGTTGAGCAGTTCTTC. It is translated as CASSLAGAGVEQFF.

J is TRBJ1-4 and V is TRBV30, with no clear D. The CDR3 is made up of 14 amino acids. V was cut by 7 bases and J by 0 bases, with 12 bases left in between. Germline V gene data show CDR1 as GTSNPN and CDR2 as SVGIG (reference sequence). This CDR3 is CAYGVFATNEKLFF. CDR3 bases: TGTGCCTATGGGGTTTTTGCAACTAATGAAAAACTGTTTTTT.